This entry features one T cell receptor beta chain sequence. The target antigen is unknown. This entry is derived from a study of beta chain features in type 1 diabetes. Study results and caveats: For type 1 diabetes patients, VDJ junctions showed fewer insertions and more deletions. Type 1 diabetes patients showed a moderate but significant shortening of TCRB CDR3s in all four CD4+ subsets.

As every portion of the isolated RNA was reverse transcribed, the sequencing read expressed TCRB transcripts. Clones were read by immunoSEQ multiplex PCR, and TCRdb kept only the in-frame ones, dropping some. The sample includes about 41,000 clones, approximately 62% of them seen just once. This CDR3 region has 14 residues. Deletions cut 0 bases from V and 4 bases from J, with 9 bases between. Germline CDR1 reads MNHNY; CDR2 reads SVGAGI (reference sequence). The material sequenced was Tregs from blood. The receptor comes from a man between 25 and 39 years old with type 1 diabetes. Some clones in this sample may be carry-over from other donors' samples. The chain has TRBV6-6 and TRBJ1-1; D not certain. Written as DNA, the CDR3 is TGTGCCAGCAGTTACTCGAGGCGGATCACTGAAGCTTTCTTT. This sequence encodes CASSYSRRITEAFF.